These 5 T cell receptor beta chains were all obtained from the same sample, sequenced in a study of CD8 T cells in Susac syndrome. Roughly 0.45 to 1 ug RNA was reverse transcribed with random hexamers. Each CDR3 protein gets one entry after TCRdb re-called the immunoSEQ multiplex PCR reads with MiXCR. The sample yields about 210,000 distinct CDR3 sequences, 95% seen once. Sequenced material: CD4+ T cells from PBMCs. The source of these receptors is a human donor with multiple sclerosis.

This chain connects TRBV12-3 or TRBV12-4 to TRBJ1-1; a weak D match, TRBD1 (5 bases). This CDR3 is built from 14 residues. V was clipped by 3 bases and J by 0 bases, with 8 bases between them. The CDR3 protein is CASSFGAMNTEAFF. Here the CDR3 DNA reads TGTGCCAGCAGTTTCGGGGCTATGAACACTGAAGCTTTCTTT.

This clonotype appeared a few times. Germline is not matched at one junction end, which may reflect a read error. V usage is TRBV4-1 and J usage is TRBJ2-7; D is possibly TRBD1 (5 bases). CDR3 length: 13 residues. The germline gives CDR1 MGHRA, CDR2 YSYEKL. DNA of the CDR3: TGTGCCAGTAGTAGAGACAGATCCTACGAGCAGTACTTC. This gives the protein CASSRDRSYEQYF.

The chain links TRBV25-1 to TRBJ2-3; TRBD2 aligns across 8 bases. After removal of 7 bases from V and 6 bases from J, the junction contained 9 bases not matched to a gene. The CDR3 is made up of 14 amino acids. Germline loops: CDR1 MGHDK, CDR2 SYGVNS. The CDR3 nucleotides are TGTGCCAGCACCGGACTAGCCGACGTTGATACGCAGTATTTT. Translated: CASTGLADVDTQYF. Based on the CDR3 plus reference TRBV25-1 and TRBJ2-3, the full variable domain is EADIYQTPRYLVIGTGKKITLECSQTMGHDKMYWYQQDPGMELHLIHYSYGVNSTEKGDLSSESTVSRIRTEHFPLTLESARPSHTSQYLCASTGLADVDTQYFGPGTRLTVL.

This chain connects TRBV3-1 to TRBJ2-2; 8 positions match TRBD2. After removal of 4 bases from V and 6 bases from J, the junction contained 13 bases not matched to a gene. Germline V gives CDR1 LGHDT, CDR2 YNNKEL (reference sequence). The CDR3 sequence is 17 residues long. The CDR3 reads CASSPLGAGVVSGELFF. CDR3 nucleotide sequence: TGTGCCAGCAGCCCTCTCGGAGCGGGAGTAGTATCCGGGGAGCTGTTTTTT.

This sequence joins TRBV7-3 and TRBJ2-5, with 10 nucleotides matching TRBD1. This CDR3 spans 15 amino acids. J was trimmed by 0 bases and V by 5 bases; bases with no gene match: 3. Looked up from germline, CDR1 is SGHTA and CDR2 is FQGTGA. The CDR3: CASSKTGGYQETQYF. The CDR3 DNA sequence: TGTGCCAGCAGCAAGACAGGGGGCTACCAAGAGACCCAGTACTTC.